The 27 T cell receptor beta chains in this list originate from one sample, sequenced in a study of T-cell memory formation after mild COVID-19. TCRdb re-called the 5' RACE reads with MiXCR, one entry per CDR3 protein. The sample has hundreds of thousands of distinct CDR3 sequences, around 19% seen once. Sequenced input: PBMCs or a T cell subset sorted from them (not recorded which). These receptors were obtained from an adult woman who had mild COVID-19 (a few samples of this study predate the infection). Cell type and time point are not known.

This clonotype turned up a few times. CDR3 in amino acids: CASSWDGFSYQETQYF. CDR3 DNA sequence: TGTGCCAGCAGCTGGGACGGATTCTCGTACCAAGAGACCCAGTACTTC. The chain carries TRBV7-9 and TRBJ2-5; D is tentatively TRBD1 or TRBD2 (5 bases each). Between the trimmed V and J ends, which lost 4 bases and 0 bases, there was a span of 15 bases. The CDR3 is 16 amino acids. CDR1 is SEHNR, CDR2 FQNEAQ, per germline (reference sequence).

V usage is TRBV6-6 and J usage is TRBJ2-7; 9 bases are a match to TRBD1. The CDR3 has 16 residues. In germline, CDR1 is MNHNY, CDR2 SVGAGI (reference sequence). Trimming at V came to 4 bases and at J to 1 base, leaving 8 bases not matched to a gene. DNA of the CDR3: TGTGCCAGCAGTTTGACAGGCGGGACAGGGTCCTACGAGCAGTACTTC. Translated, it gives CASSLTGGTGSYEQYF.

The chain uses TRBV7-3 and TRBJ2-3; D remains ambiguous. The CDR3 length is 15 residues. V was trimmed by 3 bases and J by 2 bases, leaving 12 bases between them. CDR1 and CDR2 (germline): SGHTA, FQGTGA. The CDR3 loop is CASSFGSASTDTQYF. DNA for the CDR3: TGTGCCAGCAGCTTTGGAAGCGCCTCCACAGATACGCAGTATTTT.

The V call is TRBV6-1, the J call TRBJ1-6; D unresolved. The germline V gene has CDR1 MNHNS and CDR2 SASEGT. The V and J ends lost 10 bases and 10 bases respectively, with 17 bases between them. This CDR3 is built from 13 residues. CDR3 nucleotide sequence: TGTGCCATCAGGCCCGGCGTAGGGTCACCCCTCCACTTT. Translation gives CAIRPGVGSPLHF.

V gene TRBV7-2 combines with J gene TRBJ1-4; unclear D gene. V lost 5 bases and J lost 7, with 14 bases in between. Looked up from germline, CDR1 is SGHTA and CDR2 is FQGNSA. This CDR3 is built from 14 residues. CDR3 nucleotide sequence: TGTGCCAGCAGCAGCCTCGGGAAGCCTGAAAAACTGTTTTTT. This translates into CASSSLGKPEKLFF. Full variable domain (outside the CDR3, taken from reference TRBV7-2 and TRBJ1-4): GAGVSQSPSNKVTEKGKDVELRCDPISGHTALYWYRQSLGQGLEFLIYFQGNSAPDKSGLPSDRFSAERTGGSVSTLTIQRTQQEDSAVYLCASSSLGKPEKLFFGSGTQLSVL.

This clonotype was detected a few times. The chain uses TRBV2 and TRBJ2-5, with 8 bases aligning to TRBD2. The CDR3 is 15 amino acids. Losses at the gene ends were 4 bases for V and 4 bases for J; bases not matched to a gene: 8. Germline V gene data show CDR1 as SNHLY and CDR2 as FYNNEI. This chain's CDR3 is CASSGSRGGTETQYF. Written as DNA, the CDR3 is TGTGCCAGCAGTGGTTCTCGGGGGGGCACAGAGACCCAGTACTTC.

Only a few counts were recorded for this clonotype. The chain uses TRBV7-3 and TRBJ2-7; possible D gene TRBD2, 5 bases. The CDR3 extends over 15 amino acids. Trimming pared 5 bases from V and 4 bases from J, leaving 18 bases between. The germline gives CDR1 SGHTA, CDR2 FQGTGA. This CDR3 reads CASSPTTDGVYEQYF. The CDR3 nucleotides read TGTGCCAGCAGCCCCACTACCGACGGGGTGTACGAGCAGTACTTC.

The gene calls are TRBV20-1 and TRBJ2-5; 7 bases map to TRBD2. CDR1 and CDR2 (germline): DFQATT, SNEGSKA (reference sequence). The CDR3 is 18 residues long. V lost 2 bases and J lost 1; bases outside the gene matches: 16. The CDR3 here is CSARSWASGDITQETQYF. In DNA form, the CDR3 reads TGCAGTGCTAGATCTTGGGCTAGCGGAGACATAACCCAAGAGACCCAGTACTTC.

The chain uses TRBV20-1 and TRBJ1-1; TRBD1 matches 8 bases. CDR1 and CDR2 from the germline V gene are DFQATT and SNEGSKA (reference sequence). This CDR3 contains 14 residues. Unmatched junction bases numbered 7, after V lost 6 bases and J lost 1 base. The DNA for the CDR3 is TGCAGTGCCCGGACAGGGCGGAAGAACACTGAAGCTTTCTTT. Translated: CSARTGRKNTEAFF.

This clonotype was seen repeatedly, ten times or more. The chain uses TRBV29-1 and TRBJ1-2; D is possibly TRBD1 (6 bases). This CDR3 spans 13 amino acids. Between the trimmed V and J ends, which lost 3 bases and 8 bases, there was a span of 16 bases. Germline CDR1 is SQVTM and CDR2 is ANQGSEA. CDR3 in DNA: TGCAGCGTTGACCCAAGGAGGGGGGGAGGCTACACCTTC. This encodes CSVDPRRGGGYTF.

This clonotype was recorded a few times. V is TRBV9 and J is TRBJ1-2; 7 bases are shared with TRBD1. V was clipped by 1 base and J by 6 bases; unmatched bases: 12. The germline V gene encodes CDR1 SGDLS and CDR2 YYNGEE. The CDR3 covers 16 residues. In DNA, the CDR3 is TGTGCCAGCAGCGTATTCGGGACAGTTGGAGATGATGGCTACACCTTC. Protein: CASSVFGTVGDDGYTF.

This clonotype was picked up a small number of times. This chain joins TRBV11-2 and TRBJ1-2; D uncertain. This CDR3 region has 12 residues. Between the trimmed V and J ends, which lost 3 bases and 4 bases, there was a span of 6 bases. Germline V gene sequence: CDR1 SGHAT, CDR2 FQNNGV. The CDR3 region has the DNA TGTGCCAGCAGCTTTTCGAGCTATGGCTACACCTTC. Protein: CASSFSSYGYTF.

This clonotype showed up just a few times. The chain employs TRBV5-1 and TRBJ1-1, with D perhaps TRBD1 (5 bases). The CDR3 runs to 13 residues. V was cut by 5 bases and J by 5 bases, with 13 bases left in between. The V gene's germline CDR1 is SGHRS and CDR2 YFSETQ. This CDR3 reads CASRGSGGTEAFF. In DNA, the CDR3 is TGCGCCAGCAGGGGCAGTGGGGGAACTGAAGCTTTCTTT.

V usage is TRBV6-5 and J usage is TRBJ1-6, with TRBD1 matching over 9 bases. This CDR3 has 14 residues. J lost 7 bases, V lost 6 bases, and 4 bases had no gene match. The germline V gene encodes CDR1 MNHEY and CDR2 SVGAGI. In DNA form, the CDR3 reads TGTGCCAGCAGGAAGGACAGGGGCAATTCACCCCTCCACTTT. Translation gives CASRKDRGNSPLHF.

The gene calls are TRBV11-2 and TRBJ2-3; the D gene could be TRBD1 or TRBD2 (5 bases each). V was shortened by 4 bases and J by 6 bases, with 11 bases between the two germline ends. The CDR3 has 13 residues. Germline assignment: CDR1 SGHAT and CDR2 FQNNGV. CDR3 in DNA: TGTGCCAGCAGCTACACTGGGGGTGATACGCAGTATTTT. Protein product: CASSYTGGDTQYF.

The chain recombines TRBV24-1 with TRBJ2-5; tentatively, D is TRBD2 (6 bases). V dropped 4 bases and J dropped 3 bases, with 11 bases sitting between them. The CDR3 is made up of 14 amino acids. Germline assignment: CDR1 KGHDR and CDR2 SFDVKD. The CDR3 spells CATSDLGGEETQYF. As DNA, the CDR3 is TGTGCCACCAGTGACCTTGGAGGGGAAGAGACCCAGTACTTC.

In its sample, this clonotype was seen a few times. For the CDR3, the DNA is TGCAGTGCTAGAACTCCGCAGCCCCCTAGCTCCCACACCGGGGAGCTGTTTTTT. This gives the protein CSARTPQPPSSHTGELFF. The rearrangement joins TRBV20-1 to TRBJ2-2; perhaps TRBD2 as D (5 bases). Trimming removed 2 bases at V and 3 bases at J, with 22 bases between. The CDR3 has 18 residues. Per the germline V gene, CDR1 is DFQATT and CDR2 is SNEGSKA (reference sequence).

The table lists this clonotype with a few counts. This rearrangement joins TRBV29-1 to TRBJ2-7; D remains ambiguous. V lost 4 bases and J 3 bases, leaving 13 bases between the germline ends. The CDR3 runs 13 residues. The germline gives CDR1 SQVTM, CDR2 ANQGSEA. The CDR3 DNA reads as TGCAGCGTTGTATGGGAAATCGGCTACGAGCAGTACTTC. Translation: CSVVWEIGYEQYF.

The chain is built from TRBV12-3 or TRBV12-4 and TRBJ2-1, with 7 nucleotides matching TRBD2. The CDR3 totals 13 residues. Losses at the gene ends were 3 bases for V and 10 bases for J; bases not matched to a gene: 6. The CDR3 coding sequence is TGTGCCAGCAGTTTCCCCCCCGGGGGGGAGCAGTTCTTC. This gives the protein CASSFPPGGEQFF.

This clonotype appeared a few times. For the CDR3, the DNA is TGTGCCACCAGCAGAGAGGACAGTTGGGGTTTCTCCTATAATTCACCCCTCCACTTT. As protein: CATSREDSWGFSYNSPLHF. The chain has TRBV15 and TRBJ1-6, with TRBD1 as a possible D gene (6 bases). The length of the CDR3 is 19 residues. V shed 0 bases and J shed 0 bases, with 15 bases lying between them. Germline-derived CDR1 and CDR2 are LNHNV and YYDKDF (reference sequence).

The DNA for the CDR3 is TGTGCCAGTAGACCCGACAGGGGGTCTGAGCAGTTCTTC. Translated, it gives CASRPDRGSEQFF. This chain connects TRBV19 to TRBJ2-1; 9 bases agree with TRBD1. V trimming: 6 bases; J trimming: 9 bases; junction bases outside the gene matches: 6. Germline CDR1 reads LNHDA; CDR2 reads SQIVND (reference sequence). The CDR3 has 13 amino acids.

This clonotype was found a few times. The V gene is TRBV2, the J gene TRBJ2-2, with TRBD1 identical over 10 bases. The V segment lost 5 bases and the J segment 5 bases; nucleotides outside the gene matches: 5. CDR3 length equals 15 residues. From germline, CDR1 is SNHLY and CDR2 FYNNEI. As DNA, the CDR3 is TGTGCCAGCAGTTCCGGGACAGGGGTAACCGGGGAGCTGTTTTTT. Its translation: CASSSGTGVTGELFF.

This clonotype was recorded a few times. The chain employs TRBV6-5 and TRBJ1-2; TRBD1 matches at 8 bases. Germline V lookup: CDR1 MNHEY, CDR2 SVGAGI. The CDR3 sequence is 14 residues long. V lost 0 bases, J lost 7 bases, and 4 bases stayed unmatched. CDR3 DNA: TGTGCCAGCAGTTACTCCGGACAGGGTGGTGGCTACACCTTC. Protein: CASSYSGQGGGYTF.

The chain uses TRBV12-3 or TRBV12-4 and TRBJ1-1, with a possible D match to TRBD1 (5 bases). Deletions cut 3 bases from V and 5 bases from J, with 16 bases between. This CDR3 is built from 15 residues. The CDR3 coding sequence is TGTGCCAGCAGTTTCGATCGGGGACCGGGGACTGAAGCTTTCTTT. It codes for CASSFDRGPGTEAFF.

V is TRBV7-2 and J is TRBJ2-2; 10 nucleotides agree with TRBD2. Germline V gives CDR1 SGHTA, CDR2 FQGNSA. The V and J ends lost 1 base and 4 bases, in that order; junction bases with no gene match: 9. This CDR3 region has 18 residues. CDR3 loop: CASSLELAGVVRTGELFF. As DNA, the CDR3 is TGTGCCAGCAGCTTAGAGCTAGCGGGAGTAGTTCGCACCGGGGAGCTGTTTTTT.

The chain has TRBV15 and TRBJ2-3, with TRBD2 identical over 8 bases. This CDR3 is 15 amino acids long. The V gene's germline CDR1 is LNHNV and CDR2 YYDKDF (reference sequence). With V trimmed by 3 bases and J by 1 base, 3 bases remained unmatched. As DNA, the CDR3 is TGTGCCACCAGCAGCCAGCGGGGGCGCACAGATACGCAGTATTTT. Protein sequence: CATSSQRGRTDTQYF.

V usage is TRBV7-2 and J usage is TRBJ2-5; D remains unclear. The CDR3 spans 15 residues. CDR1 and CDR2 (germline): SGHTA, FQGNSA. The ends were cut back, 5 bases at V and 5 bases at J, with 18 bases in the middle. The CDR3 sequence is CASSLSPRVQETQYF. The CDR3 region has the DNA TGTGCCAGCAGCCTTAGCCCACGGGTGCAGGAGACCCAGTACTTC.